A selection of T cell receptor beta chains follows, all from one sample in a study of identifying expanded T cells in peripheral blood. Using immunoSEQ multiplex PCR, the repertoire was profiled, and TCRdb retains in-frame clones only, with some absent. Of 70,000 to 100,000 clones listed, approximately 86% were seen once; the top ten hold 5.5% to 6.5%. What was sequenced was blood. The receptors come from a person between 18 and 69 years old in good health. Each CDR3 is given with its conserved first and last residue. The order of the fields is CDR3 DNA, CDR3 protein, clone size, J gene, V gene, D gene. A D gene is named only where the DNA matches it firmly. Part of the rows lack a size; the others show once, few, many or a class for expanded clones.

TGTGCCAGCAGTGTCGTCGGCCGAGCCACAGATACGCAGTATTTT | CASSVVGRATDTQYF | NA | TRBJ2-3 | TRBV2 | NA
TGTGCCAGCAGCTTAGATTATGCGGACACAGATACGCAGTATTTT | CASSLDYADTDTQYF | NA | TRBJ2-3 | TRBV7-2 | NA
TGCGCCAGCAGCCCACAGGTTCGGACTGAAGCTTTCTTT | CASSPQVRTEAFF | NA | TRBJ1-1 | TRBV5-1 | NA
TGTGCCAGCAGCTTAAACTACCTCTACGAGCAGTACTTC | CASSLNYLYEQYF | NA | TRBJ2-7 | TRBV7-2 | NA
TGTGCCAGTAGTTTCAGGGCCTCTCACGAATCCTCTGGAAACACCATATATTTT | CASSFRASHESSGNTIYF | NA | TRBJ1-3 | TRBV19 | NA
TGTGCCAGCAGGGGTCTCTACGAGCAGTACTTC | CASRGLYEQYF | NA | TRBJ2-7 | TRBV2 | NA
TGTGCCAGCAGCTCATATAAAGGGGGTAGCAACAATCAGCCCCAGCATTTT | CASSSYKGGSNNQPQHF | NA | TRBJ1-5 | TRBV7-8 | NA
TGTGCCAGCAGCCGTGACAGGAACACTGAAGCTTTCTTT | CASSRDRNTEAFF | NA | TRBJ1-1 | TRBV7-2 | NA
TGCGCCAGCAGCTTGGAGGGGGGTTGGAGAACAGATACGCAGTATTTT | CASSLEGGWRTDTQYF | NA | TRBJ2-3 | TRBV5-1 | NA
TGTGCCAGCAGCCCACGGGGTGGGGTTGGAAACACCATATATTTT | CASSPRGGVGNTIYF | NA | TRBJ1-3 | TRBV7-9 | NA
TGCGCCAGCAGCAGCGGGGGGGATACGCAGTATTTT | CASSSGGDTQYF | NA | TRBJ2-3 | TRBV5-1 | TRBD2
TGTGCCAGCAGTTACTCGTCGCGGACGGGAAACACTGAAGCTTTCTTT | CASSYSSRTGNTEAFF | once | TRBJ1-1 | TRBV6-5 | NA
TGTGCCAGCAGCTATGATCCTACCTACAATGAGCAGTTCTTC | CASSYDPTYNEQFF | NA | TRBJ2-1 | TRBV7-3 | NA
TGTGCCAGCAGTTTCAGGAGTGGCAATCAGCCCCAGCATTTT | CASSFRSGNQPQHF | NA | TRBJ1-5 | TRBV6-5 | NA
TGTGCCAGCAGCGACCAACTTAACACTGAAGCTTTCTTT | CASSDQLNTEAFF | NA | TRBJ1-1 | TRBV9 | NA
TGTGCCAGCAGTGAACCACAGGGAGTCTCTGGGGCCAACGTCCTGACTTTC | CASSEPQGVSGANVLTF | NA | TRBJ2-6 | TRBV25-1 | NA
TGTGCCAGCAGCGCATTAGCCGGGACCGGGGGCGAGCAGTACTTC | CASSALAGTGGEQYF | NA | TRBJ2-7 | TRBV9 | NA
TGCACCAGCAGCCCGCGGGGGACGCAGTATTTT | CTSSPRGTQYF | NA | TRBJ2-3 | TRBV1 | NA
TGTGCCAGCAGCTTGCTCGGACTAGCTGGCGAGCAGTACTTC | CASSLLGLAGEQYF | NA | TRBJ2-7 | TRBV5-5 | TRBD2
TGTGCCAGCAGTGGGAGTACAGGGGGCGCTTTAGTTTATGGCTACACCTTC | CASSGSTGGALVYGYTF | NA | TRBJ1-2 | TRBV2 | TRBD1
TGTGCCAGCAGTGATTTGGTGGGGGACACAGATACGCAGTATTTT | CASSDLVGDTDTQYF | NA | TRBJ2-3 | TRBV6-1 | NA
TGTGCCACCAGCACCGACAGGCGAGAACCTCCCGTCCTGACTTTC | CATSTDRREPPVLTF | NA | TRBJ2-6 | TRBV15 | NA
TGTGCCAGCAGTGACATCTCCTCGAACACCGGGGAGCTGTTTTTT | CASSDISSNTGELFF | NA | TRBJ2-2 | TRBV2 | NA
TGTGCCAGCAGCCCGGGGACGGCTGGAAACACCATATATTTT | CASSPGTAGNTIYF | NA | TRBJ1-3 | TRBV5-4 | NA
TGTGCCAGCAGTTACTCGAGGCAAGAATTAGGCTATGGCTACACCTTC | CASSYSRQELGYGYTF | NA | TRBJ1-2 | TRBV6-5 | NA
TGTGCCAGCAGCCTGGCGGGAGGGGGCGTAGGTCAGCCCCAGCATTTT | CASSLAGGGVGQPQHF | NA | TRBJ1-5 | TRBV7-2 | TRBD1
TGTGCCAGCAGCTCGTCCCTAGCGGGGAGGACCGGGGAGCTGTTTTTT | CASSSSLAGRTGELFF | NA | TRBJ2-2 | TRBV11-2 | TRBD2
TGTGCCAGCAGTCCTTTAGGGGGCACAGATACGCAGTATTTT | CASSPLGGTDTQYF | NA | TRBJ2-3 | TRBV6-5 | NA
TGTGCCAGCAGCCCCCCCCAGATGACTGAAGCTTTCTTT | CASSPPQMTEAFF | NA | TRBJ1-1 | TRBV7-2 | NA
TGTGCCAGCAGCTTAGTCGGTTCGAACACTGAAGCTTTCTTT | CASSLVGSNTEAFF | few | TRBJ1-1 | TRBV11-3 | NA
TGTGCCAGCAGTCAACTCGGGGAAGCTTTCTTT | CASSQLGEAFF | NA | TRBJ1-1 | TRBV2 | NA
TGTGCCAGCAGGGACAGGGGCGGTAATTCACCCCTCCACTTT | CASRDRGGNSPLHF | NA | TRBJ1-6 | TRBV2 | TRBD1
TGTGCCAGCAGCTTAATTGGGCTCGATGAGCAGTTCTTC | CASSLIGLDEQFF | NA | TRBJ2-1 | TRBV11-2 | NA
TGCGCCAGCAGCTCCGGGTATGCGAACACCGGGGAGCTGTTTTTT | CASSSGYANTGELFF | NA | TRBJ2-2 | TRBV5-1 | NA
TGTGCCACCGCGCAGGGGGGCGACAACACCGGGGAGCTGTTTTTT | CATAQGGDNTGELFF | NA | TRBJ2-2 | TRBV19 | NA
TGTGCCAGCAGCTTTACCCCATCTCAGCCCCAGCATTTT | CASSFTPSQPQHF | NA | TRBJ1-5 | TRBV27 | NA
TGTGCCAGCAGCTCCCAACCACGACAGGAAGCTTTCTTT | CASSSQPRQEAFF | NA | TRBJ1-1 | TRBV7-3 | NA
TGTGCCAGTAGGGAGACTGGACAGGGGGACCATGGCTACACCTTC | CASRETGQGDHGYTF | NA | TRBJ1-2 | TRBV19 | TRBD1
TGTGCCAGCAGTGAAAGGGGGGGGAGGATAAGCAATCAGCCCCAGCATTTT | CASSERGGRISNQPQHF | once | TRBJ1-5 | TRBV2 | NA
TGTGCCAGCAGGCGGACAGTCTCCTACGAGCAGTACTTC | CASRRTVSYEQYF | NA | TRBJ2-7 | TRBV7-2 | NA
TGCGCCAGTCATCCCGGACAGGGGCCCTATACGCAGTATTTT | CASHPGQGPYTQYF | NA | TRBJ2-3 | TRBV23-1 | TRBD1
TGTGCCAGCTCACGGGGGACAGCGAACACCGGGGAGCTGTTTTTT | CASSRGTANTGELFF | NA | TRBJ2-2 | TRBV18 | TRBD1
TGTGCCAGCAGTGCAAGCGGGGGAGCCTACAATGAGCAGTTCTTC | CASSASGGAYNEQFF | NA | TRBJ2-1 | TRBV11-2 | TRBD2
TGTGCCAGCAGCTTAGTATTATGGTTACCGCAGGGCCCAACTAATGAAAAACTGTTTTTT | CASSLVLWLPQGPTNEKLFF | few | TRBJ1-4 | TRBV7-8 | NA
TGTGCCAGCTTCAGCGGGGGAACTGAAGCTTTCTTT | CASFSGGTEAFF | NA | TRBJ1-1 | TRBV2 | NA
TGCGCCAGCAGCCAAGTCCGCAGGCTCGACTCCTACGAGCAGTACTTC | CASSQVRRLDSYEQYF | NA | TRBJ2-7 | TRBV4-3 | NA
TGTGCCAGCAGTCGCGCGGGAAGCTATGGCTACACCTTC | CASSRAGSYGYTF | NA | TRBJ1-2 | TRBV27 | NA